Here is one T cell receptor (beta chain) with its context. This clonotype occurred many times. The antigen it recognizes is unknown. Base quality data are lacking; no much larger clone is found one base away. The record originates from a study of regulatory T cells in long-lasting Graves disease (dated by TCRdb to the early 2020s). Background for the entire study: Antithyroid drugs had been taken for less than 3 months by newly diagnosed Graves' disease patients. This study used TCR sequencing and RNA sequencing of peripheral blood to compare persistent Graves' disease patients against newly diagnosed Graves' disease patients. The study was conducted in China and was registered as a clinical trial. TCR sequencing covered roughly 13 persistent and approximately 20 newly diagnosed Graves' disease patients, some 35 samples in total.

Findings and caveats that apply to the study as a whole: Lower TCR Shannon entropy and fewer highly expanded clones were observed in persistent Graves' disease patients than in newly diagnosed patients, which suggested clonal expansion. More public clonotypes were shared among persistent patients (roughly 2,900) than among newly diagnosed patients (966). Sequencing and analysis were restricted to the TCR beta chain. Peripheral blood alone was examined, since thyroid tissue, which constituted the primary lesion, could not be accessed. As a limitation, the authors acknowledged that the small sample size may reduce accuracy.

Receptor amplification or capture employed multiplex PCR. For sequencing, an Illumina HiSeq 4000 was employed. iRepertoire HTBI primers and Arm-PCR amplification of CDR3 regions were used to construct TCR beta libraries. Before sequencing, the PCR products went through gel purification. In the authors' own workflow: Gene usage analysis of CDR3 amino acid clonotypes relied on the 60 or so TRBV and 14 TRBJ segments identified across samples. COPE and FqMerger were used to merge filtered high-quality paired reads into contigs. BLAST was used to align contigs to IMGT TRBV, TRBD and TRBJ reference genes, and CDR3 was defined according to IMGT. Highly expanded clones were defined as clonotypes with a frequency above 0.1%. Shannon entropy served as the measure of repertoire diversity, while the Gini coefficient captured V-J evenness. A clonotype found in more than one individual was treated as public. TCRdb ran its own pipeline on the public reads, namely fastp trimming at Q25 and MiXCR clone calling, and kept in-frame beta chains. Identical CDR3 proteins give one entry, which carries the most common genes and DNA. For this entry, the V and J calls and clone size follow TCRdb and not the study's own pipeline. In this sample the table shows approximately 540,000 distinct CDR3 sequences, approximately 12% of which occur a single time. The ten top clones hold around 9.3% of the sample.

Explained via the paper, the time point label denotes: newly diagnosed GD, antithyroid drugs for less than 3 months. For both TCR sequencing and RNA sequencing, RNA was extracted from PBMCs in TRIzol. The diagnosis of Graves' disease was made according to American Thyroid Association guidelines. Patients for the study were recruited at an endocrinology department in Xi'an, China. Each patient gave 7 to 9.5 milliliters of peripheral blood, collected in an EDTA anticoagulant tube. PBMCs were isolated by Ficoll Paque Plus density gradient separation without further T cell sorting. An Agilent 2100 Bioanalyzer and agarose gel were used to check RNA quality, and a NanoDrop 2000 was used to measure RNA concentration. This sample also belongs to another study, concerning T cells in Graves' hyperthyroidism and ophthalmopathy. The second source states: A patient counted as having stable Graves' hyperthyroidism if no progression to ophthalmopathy occurred over 18 months of follow-up. Hyperthyroidism patients were newly diagnosed, had a disease duration of under 2 months, and were aged 18 to 65 years. Any patient with an uncontrolled infection, another autoimmune disease, pregnancy or lactation was excluded. Diagnoses relied on clinical symptoms, serum thyroxine and TRAb, thyroid ultrasound and orbital computed tomography. For the first round of RT-PCR on the TCR CDR3, the HTBI primer set was used together with the Qiagen OneStep RT-PCR kit. Most expanded thyroid clonotypes (frequency above 0.001) were also found in blood, which suggests that blood repertoires may mirror thyroid immune responses. A model built on a 13 V-J signature distinguished ophthalmopathy from stable hyperthyroidism, reaching 85% to 90% sensitivity and approximately 83% specificity in cross-validation and 80%/75% in testing. During validation, the model predicted progression to ophthalmopathy a median of around 7 months ahead of onset, with more than 60% sensitivity and more than 72% specificity. To identify TCR V-J signatures that set the groups apart, the researchers used a discovery cohort of 95 to 100 patients, made up of 40 to 45 with Graves' ophthalmopathy and some 55 with stable Graves' hyperthyroidism. Prospective prediction of ophthalmopathy was tested in an independent validation cohort of fewer than 20 hyperthyroidism patients and 15 to 17 patients who later progressed to ophthalmopathy. For training and testing, the 100 or so patients in the discovery cohort were randomly divided in a 7:3 ratio. Thyroid tissue and blood T-cell repertoires from more than 5 Graves' hyperthyroidism patients were also compared in the study. Following sampling, methimazole starting at 30 mg daily was given to hyperthyroidism patients, and high-dose intravenous methylprednisolone was given to ophthalmopathy patients. Libraries were constructed in a second round of multiplex PCR, after which size selection and purification were carried out. Libraries were sequenced paired-end with 100 bp reads on an Illumina HiSeq2000. SOAPnuke was used to process the raw data, throwing out any read that contained adapters or uncalled bases, had a mean Phred below 15, or lacked an exact constant-primer or identifier match. High-quality paired reads were merged using COPE v1.2.5, and each unique nucleotide sequence was defined as a clonotype. MiTCR v1.1 was used to align the clonotypes against IMGT TRBV, TRBD and TRBJ reference segments. The analysis was restricted to V-J combinations with a frequency above 0.0001, which together covered 99.2% of the repertoires. The TCS score was defined as F50 (clonal expansion) divided by E x V (chaos), with BLOSUM62-based TCRdist calculated between CDR3 peptides within each V-J. Welch's t-statistics and random forest reduced 514 V-J features to about 13, which were used in a naive Bayes classifier (R e1071). Sample size was not statistically predetermined, and blinding of investigators to group allocation was not performed. According to the paper, TCR Vbeta CDR3 sequencing was carried out on 135 peripheral blood samples, which came from about 45 ophthalmopathy, 75 or so hyperthyroidism and some 17 progressor patients.

This TCR was sampled from a woman in her twenties or thirties with Graves disease. Donor details come from another sample of the same person, matched by shared clones. Source: peripheral blood mononuclear cells (PBMCs), taken at new diagnosis, from a patient treated with antithyroid drugs.

The sequenced DNA is TGTGCCAGCAGTGACCCTATGGGGACTAGCGGTTACAATGAGCAGTTCTTC. Its amino acids are CASSDPMGTSGYNEQFF. The receptor chain draws on TRBV2 and TRBJ2-1; TRBD2 aligns with 11 central bases. From its cysteine to its phenylalanine, the CDR3 spans 17 amino acids. Only the CDR3 region is kept as DNA, spanning 51 bases read in frame from base 1. V has 3 bases trimmed and J has 4 bases trimmed; junction bases matching no gene number 8. Sequences SNHLY (CDR1) and FYNNEI (CDR2) are obtained from the germline V gene.